Described below is a single T cell receptor (beta chain) sequence and its context. Its matching antigen is unknown. The record originates from a study of CD8+CD57+ T cells in acquired aplastic anemia. Overall study findings and caveats: Controls and patients did not differ significantly in CD8+ Simpson's diversity. Researchers report that twenty-nine CD8+ CDR3 sequences appeared in both patients and controls.

Flow cytometry had shown expanded CD8+CD57+ cells in the patients chosen for sequencing. At blood sampling, none of the patients had yet received therapy. This CDR3 is built from 13 residues. Trimming took 5 bases from V and 6 from J, leaving 11 bases between them. Germline V gives CDR1 SGHTA, CDR2 FQGNSA. Genomic DNA constituted the template upon which TCR beta VDJ and CDR3 profiling was performed. TCRdb reprocessed the reads with MiXCR, giving one entry per CDR3 protein. The sample contains over 150,000 distinct CDR3 sequences, around 60% of which appear only once. The receptor comes from a human donor with aplastic anemia. The chain employs TRBV7-2 and TRBJ2-1, with D tentatively TRBD2 (6 bases). Sequencing was done on a sample of sorted CD4+, CD8+, or CD8+CD57+ T cells (not recorded which) from PBMCs. CDR3 DNA: TGTGCCAGCAGCCGGGACTCGAGCAATGAGCAGTTCTTC. Amino acids: CASSRDSSNEQFF.